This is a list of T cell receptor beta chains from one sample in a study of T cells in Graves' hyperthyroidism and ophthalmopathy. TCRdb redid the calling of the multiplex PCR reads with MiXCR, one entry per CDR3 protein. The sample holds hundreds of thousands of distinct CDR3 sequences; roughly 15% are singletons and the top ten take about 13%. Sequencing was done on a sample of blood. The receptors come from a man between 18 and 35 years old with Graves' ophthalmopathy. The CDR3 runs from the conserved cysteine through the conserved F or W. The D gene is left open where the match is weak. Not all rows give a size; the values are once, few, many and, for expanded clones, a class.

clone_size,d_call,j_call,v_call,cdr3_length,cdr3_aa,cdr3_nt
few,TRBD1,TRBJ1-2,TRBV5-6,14,CASSWDRGVYGYTF,TGTGCCAGCAGCTGGGACAGGGGTGTTTATGGCTACACCTTC
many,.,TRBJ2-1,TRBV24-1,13,CATSGWGYNEQFF,TGTGCCACCAGTGGTTGGGGCTACAATGAGCAGTTCTTC
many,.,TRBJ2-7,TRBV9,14,CASSVGLGSYEQYF,TGTGCCAGCAGCGTAGGTCTAGGCTCCTACGAGCAGTACTTC
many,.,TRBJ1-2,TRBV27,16,CASSHYRAGETYGYTF,TGTGCCAGCAGCCATTATCGGGCAGGGGAGACCTATGGCTACACCTTC
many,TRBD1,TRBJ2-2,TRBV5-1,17,CASSAFDRVERTGELFF,TGCGCCAGCAGCGCCTTCGACAGGGTGGAACGGACCGGGGAGCTGTTTTTT
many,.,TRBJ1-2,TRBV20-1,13,CSALGGTDYGYTF,TGCAGTGCCCTAGGGGGTACAGACTATGGCTACACCTTC
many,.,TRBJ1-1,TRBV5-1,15,CASSSHPTGNTEAFF,TGCGCCAGCAGCTCGCATCCGACAGGGAACACTGAAGCTTTCTTT
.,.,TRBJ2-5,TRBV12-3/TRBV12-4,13,CASSYGFQETQYF,TGTGCCAGCAGTTACGGCTTCCAAGAGACCCAGTACTTC
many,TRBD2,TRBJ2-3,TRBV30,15,CAWTSGGAFTDTQYF,TGTGCCTGGACTAGCGGGGGGGCGTTCACAGATACGCAGTATTTT
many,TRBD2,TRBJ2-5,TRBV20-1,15,CSAESGLAGVETQYF,TGCAGTGCTGAATCGGGACTAGCGGGAGTGGAGACCCAGTACTTC
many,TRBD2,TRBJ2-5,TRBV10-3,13,CATVAGGLETQYF,TGTGCCACCGTAGCGGGGGGGCTGGAGACCCAGTACTTC
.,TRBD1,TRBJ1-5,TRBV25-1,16,CASSEFAWTGRQPQHF,TGTGCCAGCAGTGAATTTGCGTGGACAGGGAGGCAGCCCCAGCATTTT
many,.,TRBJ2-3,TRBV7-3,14,CASSLRRAADTQYF,TGTGCCAGCAGCTTACGACGGGCCGCAGATACGCAGTATTTT
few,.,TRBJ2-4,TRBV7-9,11,CASLGKNIQYF,TGTGCCAGCCTAGGTAAAAACATTCAGTACTTC
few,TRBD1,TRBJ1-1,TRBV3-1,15,CASRRLGQVNTEAFF,TGTGCCAGCAGACGTTTGGGACAGGTAAACACTGAAGCTTTCTTT
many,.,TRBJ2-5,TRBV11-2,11,CASVSSGTQYF,TGTGCCAGCGTTTCCTCGGGGACCCAGTACTTC
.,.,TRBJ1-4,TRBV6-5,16,CASSYDSFATNEKLFF,TGTGCCAGCAGTTACGACAGCTTTGCAACTAATGAAAAACTGTTTTTT
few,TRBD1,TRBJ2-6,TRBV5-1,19,CASSWMPGQGFSGANVLTF,TGCGCCAGCAGCTGGATGCCGGGACAGGGCTTCTCCGGGGCCAACGTCCTGACTTTC
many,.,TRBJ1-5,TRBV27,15,CASSPRGYSNQPQHF,TGTGCCAGCAGTCCAAGAGGCTATAGCAATCAGCCCCAGCATTTT
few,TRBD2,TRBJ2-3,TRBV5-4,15,CASRSRGGFADTQYF,TGTGCCAGCAGATCCCGCGGGGGATTCGCAGATACGCAGTATTTT
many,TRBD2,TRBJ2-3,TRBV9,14,CASSVEGAGGAQYF,TGTGCCAGCAGCGTAGAAGGGGCGGGGGGAGCGCAGTATTTT
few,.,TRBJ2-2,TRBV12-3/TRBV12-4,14,CASSLGLAAGELFF,TGTGCCAGCAGTTTGGGTCTAGCCGCTGGGGAGCTGTTTTTT
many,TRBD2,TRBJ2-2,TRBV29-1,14,CSVVLAEITGELFF,TGCAGCGTTGTACTAGCGGAGATCACCGGGGAGCTGTTTTTT
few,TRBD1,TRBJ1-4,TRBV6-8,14,CASRRSTGREKLFF,TGTGCCAGCCGAAGATCGACAGGGCGTGAAAAACTGTTTTTT
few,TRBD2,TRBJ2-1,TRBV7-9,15,CASSKLAGRGNEQFF,TGTGCCAGCAGCAAGCTAGCGGGGAGGGGTAATGAGCAGTTCTTC
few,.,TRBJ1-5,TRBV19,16,CAPNGVLRYSNQPQHF,TGTGCCCCAAACGGGGTCCTACGGTATAGCAATCAGCCCCAGCATTTT
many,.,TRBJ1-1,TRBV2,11,CASMGSTEAFF,TGTGCCAGCATGGGCAGCACTGAAGCTTTCTTT
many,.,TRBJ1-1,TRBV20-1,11,CSARPYTEAFF,TGCAGTGCCCGGCCCTACACTGAAGCTTTCTTT
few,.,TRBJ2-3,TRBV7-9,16,CASSLLGLSSTDTQYF,TGTGCCAGCAGCTTATTGGGGCTTTCTAGCACAGATACGCAGTATTTT
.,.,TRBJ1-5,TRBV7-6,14,CASSVGGGNQPQHF,TGTGCCAGCAGCGTTGGAGGGGGCAATCAGCCCCAGCATTTT
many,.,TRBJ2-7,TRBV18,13,CASSPGPTYEQYF,TGTGCCAGCTCACCGGGGCCGACTTACGAGCAGTACTTC
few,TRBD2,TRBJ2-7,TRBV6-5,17,CASSYSTGTSGTYEQYF,TGTGCCAGCAGTTACTCAACCGGGACTAGCGGCACCTACGAGCAGTACTTC
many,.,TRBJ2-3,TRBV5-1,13,CASSNGVTDTQYF,TGCGCCAGCAGCAACGGAGTCACAGATACGCAGTATTTT
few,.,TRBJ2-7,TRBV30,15,CAWTHGPLGSYEQYF,TGTGCCTGGACCCACGGGCCCCTTGGCTCCTACGAGCAGTACTTC
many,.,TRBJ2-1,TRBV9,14,CASSVATSNDEQFF,TGTGCCAGCAGCGTAGCTACGAGCAACGATGAGCAGTTCTTC
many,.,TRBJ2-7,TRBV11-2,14,CASSLEAGPREQYF,TGTGCCAGCAGCTTAGAAGCTGGCCCACGGGAGCAGTACTTC
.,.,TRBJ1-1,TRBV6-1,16,CASSRTGGGKGAEAFF,TGTGCCAGCAGCAGAACGGGCGGGGGGAAGGGGGCTGAAGCTTTCTTT
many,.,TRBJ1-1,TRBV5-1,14,CASSTPTGGTEAFF,TGCGCCAGCAGCACCCCTACCGGAGGGACTGAAGCTTTCTTT
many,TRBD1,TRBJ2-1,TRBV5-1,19,CASSSFLLAGTGDYNEQFF,TGCGCCAGCAGCTCGTTCCTTTTGGCCGGGACAGGAGACTACAATGAGCAGTTCTTC
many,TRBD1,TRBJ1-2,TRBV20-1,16,CSARDFGQGAGYGYTF,TGCAGTGCTAGAGATTTTGGGCAGGGGGCTGGCTATGGCTACACCTTC
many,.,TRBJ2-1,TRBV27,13,CASSLGVNNEQFF,TGTGCCAGCAGTTTAGGTGTAAACAATGAGCAGTTCTTC
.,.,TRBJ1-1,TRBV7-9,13,CASSLGEGPEAFF,TGTGCCAGCAGCTTAGGGGAGGGCCCTGAAGCTTTCTTT
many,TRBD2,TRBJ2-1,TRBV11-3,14,CASSFAGGGSEQFF,TGTGCCAGCAGCTTCGCGGGAGGGGGCTCTGAGCAGTTCTTC
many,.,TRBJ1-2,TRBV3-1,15,CASSQDIAQYYGYTF,TGTGCCAGCAGCCAAGATATTGCCCAATACTATGGCTACACCTTC
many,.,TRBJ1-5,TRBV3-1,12,CASSQANQPQHF,TGTGCCAGCAGCCAAGCCAATCAGCCCCAGCATTTT
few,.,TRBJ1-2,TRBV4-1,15,CASSQELRLREGYTF,TGCGCCAGCAGCCAAGAATTAAGGCTCCGAGAGGGCTACACCTTC
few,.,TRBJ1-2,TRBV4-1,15,CASSQTSSGVSGYTF,TGCGCCAGCAGCCAGACCTCTTCAGGGGTCTCTGGCTACACCTTC
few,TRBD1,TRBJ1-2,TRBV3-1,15,CASSPGQGALNGYTF,TGTGCCAGCAGCCCAGGACAGGGGGCCTTAAATGGCTACACCTTC
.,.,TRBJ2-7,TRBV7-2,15,CASSFQQAPSYEQYF,TGTGCCAGCAGCTTCCAACAGGCACCCTCCTACGAGCAGTACTTC
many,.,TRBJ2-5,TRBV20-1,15,CSAAPPLGSLKTQYF,TGCAGTGCCGCTCCGCCTTTAGGGAGTTTAAAGACCCAGTACTTC
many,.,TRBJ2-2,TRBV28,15,CASTLAGGKAGELFF,TGTGCCAGCACCTTAGCAGGAGGGAAAGCCGGGGAGCTGTTTTTT
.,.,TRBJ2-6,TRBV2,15,CASSYSSSGANVLTF,TGTGCCAGCAGTTACAGCAGCTCTGGGGCCAACGTCCTGACTTTC
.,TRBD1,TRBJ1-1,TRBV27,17,CATRYLPDRMGVTEAFF,TGTGCCACCCGTTACTTGCCGGACAGGATGGGGGTCACTGAAGCTTTCTTT
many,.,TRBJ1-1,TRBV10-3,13,CATRGRLNTEAFF,TGTGCCACCCGGGGACGGTTGAACACTGAAGCTTTCTTT
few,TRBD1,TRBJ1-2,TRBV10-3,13,CATGSGTDYGYTF,TGTGCCACCGGCTCCGGGACAGATTATGGCTACACCTTC